Each of the 8 T cell receptor beta chains below was sequenced from the same sample in a study of blood T cell repertoires in COVID-19. The protocol was immunoSEQ multiplex PCR, while the TCRdb copy is restricted to in-frame clones and leaves out a portion. The table records approximately 200,000 clones, around nine tenths of them present only once. Sequencing used peripheral blood. The origin of the receptors is a woman aged 60-75 years with acute or convalescent COVID-19.

This chain uses TRBV5-1 with TRBJ1-2; D may be TRBD1 (5 bases). The CDR3 sequence is 15 residues long. Germline lookup yields CDR1 SGHRS and CDR2 YFSETQ. V was cut by 0 bases and J by 5 bases, with 14 bases left in between. The CDR3 sequence is CASSLAAGLNYGYTF. The CDR3 region has the DNA TGCGCCAGCAGCTTGGCAGCAGGGCTGAATTATGGCTACACCTTC.

The CDR3 loop is CASSQPERDTEAFF. Here the CDR3 DNA reads TGCGCCAGCAGTCAACCCGAACGCGACACTGAAGCTTTCTTT. The chain is built from TRBV23-1 and TRBJ1-1; D is unresolved. TRBV23-1 is reported as an ORF; its role is uncertain. CDR3 length: 14 residues. V dropped 2 bases and J dropped 3 bases, with 10 bases sitting between them.

The gene calls are TRBV11-2 and TRBJ2-7; TRBD2 matches 7 bases. V shed 1 base, J shed 2 bases, and the junction held 5 bases outside the gene matches. Germline V gene data show CDR1 as SGHAT and CDR2 as FQNNGV. CDR3 length equals 15 residues. CDR3 protein: CASSLVGGGTYEQYF. The CDR3 coding sequence is TGTGCCAGCAGCTTAGTTGGGGGGGGTACCTACGAGCAGTACTTC.

J is TRBJ2-3 and V is TRBV5-1, with 12 bases lining up with TRBD2. The CDR3 consists of 15 residues. V shed 3 bases, J shed 3 bases, and the junction held 2 bases outside the gene matches. Germline CDR1 SGHRS, CDR2 YFSETQ. The CDR3 region is CASSSGLAGTDTQYF. The CDR3 nucleotides read TGCGCCAGCAGCTCCGGACTAGCGGGAACAGATACGCAGTATTTT.

The genes are TRBV6-5 and TRBJ2-1; perhaps TRBD2 as D (5 bases). V dropped 5 bases and J dropped 4 bases, with 12 bases sitting between them. There are 14 residues in the CDR3. Germline-derived CDR1 and CDR2 are MNHEY and SVGAGI. As DNA, the CDR3 is TGTGCCAGCAGTCCCCTGACGGGATACAATGAGCAGTTCTTC. Translation: CASSPLTGYNEQFF.

This chain links TRBV7-9 with TRBJ1-1, with a possible D match to TRBD1 (5 bases). Germline CDR1 is SEHNR and CDR2 is FQNEAQ (reference sequence). The CDR3 runs 15 residues. V was cut by 1 base and J by 5 bases, with 14 bases left in between. For the CDR3, the DNA is TGTGCCAGCAGCTTAGAGCCTCCAAGGGGTACTGAAGCTTTCTTT. Protein: CASSLEPPRGTEAFF.

This clone occurred once. V usage is TRBV11-3 and J usage is TRBJ2-1; TRBD2 might be the D (6 bases). Germline V gene lookup returns CDR1 SGHNT and CDR2 YENEEA. Trimming stripped 4 bases from V and 1 base from J, with 17 bases between. CDR3 length: 17 amino acids. CDR3 bases: TGTGCCAGCAGCTCCACCCGACTAGGTCGATCCTACAATGAGCAGTTCTTC. This encodes CASSSTRLGRSYNEQFF.

The V call is TRBV7-8, the J call TRBJ2-1; 8 nucleotides line up with TRBD2. CDR1 is SGHVS and CDR2 is FQNEAQ in the germline V gene. V shed 5 bases, J shed 8 bases, and the junction held 5 bases outside the gene matches. The CDR3 has 13 residues. The CDR3 sequence is CASSAGTRHEQFF. The CDR3 coding sequence is TGTGCCAGCAGCGCCGGGACTAGGCATGAGCAGTTCTTC.